Presented here are 3 T cell receptor beta chains from one specimen sequenced in a study of T cell repertoires in cytomegalovirus infection. TCRdb used MiXCR to reprocess the reads, holding one entry per CDR3 protein. Of hundreds of thousands of distinct CDR3 sequences detected, around 35% appear once; the ten largest clones hold roughly 18%. These receptors' targets are unknown. Specimen: cultured PBMCs, collected from culture after CMV antigen stimulation. Receptor source: a human donor in good health (CMV status not recorded). Some clones in this sample may be carry-over from other donors' samples.

The chain uses TRBV6-1 and TRBJ2-3; D is undetermined. The V end was cut by 2 bases, the J end by 1 base, with 7 bases between. This CDR3 comprises 14 residues. Germline CDR1 and CDR2: MNHNS and SASEGT. The CDR3 coding sequence is TGTGCCAGCAGTGAATCGTGGGGCACAGATACGCAGTATTTT. It translates to CASSESWGTDTQYF.

This clonotype is a singleton in its sample. The J gene is TRBJ2-1, the V gene TRBV18; the match to TRBD2 covers 8 bases. The germline V gene has CDR1 KGHSH and CDR2 LQKENI. V lost 3 bases, J lost 9 bases, and 4 bases stayed unmatched. The length of the CDR3 is 13 residues. The CDR3 region is CASSPQGTSEQFF. CDR3 nucleotides: TGTGCCAGCTCACCCCAGGGGACTAGTGAGCAGTTCTTC.

The CDR3 region is CASSPRQGGDTQYF. CDR3 in DNA: TGTGCCAGCAGCCCACGACAGGGTGGGGATACGCAGTATTTT. This chain joins TRBV11-3 and TRBJ2-3, with 7 bases identical to TRBD1. From germline, CDR1 is SGHNT and CDR2 YENEEA. The V segment lost 5 bases and the J segment 6 bases; nucleotides outside the gene matches: 8. This CDR3 has 14 amino acids. Complete variable domain (other parts from reference TRBV11-3 and TRBJ2-3): EAGVVQSPRYKIIEKKQPVAFWCNPISGHNTLYWYLQNLGQGPELLIRYENEEAVDDSQLPKDRFSAERLKGVDSTLKIQPAELGDSAVYLCASSPRQGGDTQYFGPGTRLTVL.